Below are 17 T cell receptor beta chains sequenced from a single sample in a study of CD8+ T cells in alopecia areata. Extraction and reverse transcription of RNA yielded cDNA as the sequencing template. Data came from immunoSEQ multiplex PCR; TCRdb stores just in-frame clones and leaves some out. The data contain more than 200,000 clones, 67% of them seen just once; the ten biggest clones take up 0.95% to 1.5%. The specimen comprised CD4+ T cells sorted from blood, sampled at week 0. Source of these receptors: a human donor with alopecia areata.

This clone appeared once. V usage is TRBV11-2 and J usage is TRBJ2-7; possible D gene TRBD1, 5 bases. This CDR3 has 13 residues. In germline, CDR1 is SGHAT, CDR2 FQNNGV. The V end lost 5 bases, the J end lost 2 bases, and 10 bases lay between the germline ends. The CDR3 DNA reads as TGTGCCAGCAGCGGCCAGGGCCCCTACGAGCAGTACTTC. It encodes CASSGQGPYEQYF. The full variable domain, completed using reference TRBV11-2 and TRBJ2-7, is EAGVAQSPRYKIIEKRQSVAFWCNPISGHATLYWYQQILGQGPKLLIQFQNNGVVDDSQLPKDRFSAERLKGVDSTLKIQPAKLEDSAVYLCASSGQGPYEQYFGPGTRLTVT.

V is TRBV30 and J is TRBJ1-6; TRBD1 matches at 8 bases. Germline-derived CDR1 and CDR2 are GTSNPN and SVGIG (reference sequence). V lost 4 bases and J lost 14; bases outside the gene matches: 13. The CDR3 sequence is 14 residues long. The DNA for the CDR3 is TGTGCCTGGATCCCTGGACAGGGACGAGAGGCCCTCCACTTT. It yields the protein CAWIPGQGREALHF.

The sample holds a few counts of this clone. The chain is built from TRBV25-1 and TRBJ1-2, with D possibly being TRBD1 (6 bases). The germline CDR1 and CDR2 sequences are MGHDK and SYGVNS. V gave up 4 bases and J gave up 9 bases, with 15 bases separating them. The CDR3 extends over 13 amino acids. Here the CDR3 reads CASSVGPGGSYTF. CDR3 in DNA: TGTGCCAGCAGTGTCGGGCCCGGGGGCAGCTACACCTTC.

V usage is TRBV15 and J usage is TRBJ2-3, with 7 bases matching TRBD2. The CDR3 spans 13 residues. V was clipped by 5 bases and J by 14 bases; unmatched bases: 13. CDR1 LNHNV and CDR2 YYDKDF come from the germline V gene (reference sequence). CDR3 in amino acids: CATSGPREGPAYF. The CDR3 DNA follows: TGTGCCACCAGCGGCCCCAGGGAGGGCCCGGCGTATTTT.

A single count supports this clone. CDR3 sequence (DNA): TGTGCCTGGAGTGTCGGCTCACTATCCTATAATTCACCCCTCCACTTT. The encoded protein is CAWSVGSLSYNSPLHF. The chain uses TRBV30 and TRBJ1-6; D is unresolved. Germline V lookup: CDR1 GTSNPN, CDR2 SVGIG (reference sequence). The CDR3 runs to 16 residues. V dropped 0 bases and J dropped 1 base, with 10 bases sitting between them.

This sequence joins TRBV11-2 and TRBJ2-4; D remains unclear. V was shortened by 5 bases and J by 6 bases, with 11 bases between the two germline ends. Germline V gene data show CDR1 as SGHAT and CDR2 as FQNNGV. The CDR3 extends over 13 amino acids. The CDR3 here is CASSRWTLNIQYF. The CDR3 region has the DNA TGTGCCAGCAGCCGATGGACCTTAAACATTCAGTACTTC.

J is TRBJ1-5 and V is TRBV7-2; weak D call: TRBD1 (6 bases). CDR1 and CDR2 (germline): SGHTA, FQGNSA. CDR3 length: 13 amino acids. V shed 3 bases and J shed 8 bases, with 11 bases lying between them. The CDR3 sequence: CASSFNREEPQHF. The CDR3 DNA is TGTGCCAGCAGCTTCAACAGGGAGGAGCCCCAGCATTTT.

The CDR3 nucleotides are TGTGCCAGCAGCTTAGCGTGGACAGGGGGCCTGAATGGCTACACCTTC. Translation: CASSLAWTGGLNGYTF. This sequence joins TRBV7-2 and TRBJ1-2, with TRBD1 identical over 11 bases. The J segment lost 6 bases and the V segment lost 0 bases, leaving 6 bases of the junction unmatched. Per germline, CDR1 SGHTA and CDR2 FQGNSA. The CDR3 length is 16 residues.

The chain carries TRBV7-9 and TRBJ2-5; 10 bases match TRBD1. The J call is uncertain, as TRBJ2-7 better fits the DNA end. The germline V gene has CDR1 SEHNR and CDR2 FQNEAQ (reference sequence). The CDR3 length is 15 residues. CDR3 in DNA: TGTGCCAGCAGCTTTGGGACAGGGGCAGCCTACGAGCAGTACTTC. This translates into CASSFGTGAAYEQYF.

The chain joins TRBV6-5 to TRBJ1-1; D unclear. CDR1 and CDR2 (germline): MNHEY, SVGAGI. The length of the CDR3 is 15 residues. Trimming shortened V by 4 bases and J by 1 base, and 13 bases separated the two germline ends. The DNA of the CDR3 is TGTGCCAGCAGTTTTTCGAAAGGGCGGAACACTGAAGCTTTCTTT. This codes for CASSFSKGRNTEAFF.

This clone was seen a few times. The CDR3 here is CASGFSGTPNYGYTF. CDR3 DNA sequence: TGCGCCAGCGGATTCTCCGGGACACCAAACTATGGCTACACCTTC. The chain carries TRBV5-1 and TRBJ1-2; TRBD1 might be the D (6 bases). The CDR3 contains 15 residues. Trimming removed 7 bases at V and 2 bases at J, with 18 bases between. Germline V lookup: CDR1 SGHRS, CDR2 YFSETQ.

This rearrangement joins TRBV29-1 to TRBJ1-2; D may be TRBD1 (5 bases). The V gene's germline CDR1 is SQVTM and CDR2 ANQGSEA. The CDR3 length is 12 residues. V was pared by 4 bases and J by 1 base, with 7 bases between. The CDR3 DNA sequence: TGCAGCGTTGTAGGGGTTAACTATGGCTACACCTTC. Encoded protein: CSVVGVNYGYTF.

J is TRBJ1-5 and V is TRBV5-4; no firm D call. The CDR3 covers 11 residues. V lost 3 bases, J lost 9 bases, and 7 bases lay in between. Germline V lookup: CDR1 SGHNT, CDR2 YYREEE (reference sequence). The CDR3: CASSSITPQHF. The CDR3 coding sequence is TGTGCCAGCAGCTCTATAACGCCCCAGCATTTT.

V usage is TRBV7-9 and J usage is TRBJ2-5; D ambiguous. V lost 0 bases and J 5 bases, leaving 4 bases between the germline ends. The CDR3 length is 12 residues. Germline V gives CDR1 SEHNR, CDR2 FQNEAQ (reference sequence). CDR3 amino acids: CASSLAVETQYF. In DNA form, the CDR3 reads TGTGCCAGCAGCTTAGCGGTCGAGACCCAGTACTTC. Using reference TRBV7-9 and TRBJ2-5 for the parts outside the CDR3, the full variable domain is DTGVSQNPRHKITKRGQNVTFRCDPISEHNRLYWYRQTLGQGPEFLTYFQNEAQLEKSRLLSDRFSAERPKGSFSTLEIQRTEQGDSAMYLCASSLAVETQYFGPGTRLLVL.

The V gene is TRBV30, the J gene TRBJ1-1; possibly TRBD1 for D (6 bases). Germline loops: CDR1 GTSNPN, CDR2 SVGIG (reference sequence). The V and J ends lost 4 bases and 1 base respectively, with 19 bases between them. The CDR3 totals 16 residues. CDR3 in DNA: TGTGCCTGGACCCGCTCGTTGACAGGCCAGAACACTGAAGCTTTCTTT. Residues: CAWTRSLTGQNTEAFF.

J is TRBJ2-7 and V is TRBV29-1; D gene ambiguous. The CDR3 contains 13 residues. Germline V gene sequence: CDR1 SQVTM, CDR2 ANQGSEA. V shed 4 bases and J shed 5 bases, with 15 bases lying between them. DNA of the CDR3: TGCAGCGTTGTTGGTCAGGCATTTCACGAGCAGTACTTC. Amino acids: CSVVGQAFHEQYF.

The rearrangement joins TRBV25-1 to TRBJ1-6; D gene uncertain. The CDR3 totals 14 residues. V dropped 2 bases and J dropped 7 bases, with 9 bases sitting between them. Germline CDR1 MGHDK, CDR2 SYGVNS. CDR3 sequence reads: CASSEGSRNSPLHF. Written as DNA, the CDR3 is TGTGCCAGCAGTGAAGGCAGTCGGAATTCACCCCTCCACTTT.